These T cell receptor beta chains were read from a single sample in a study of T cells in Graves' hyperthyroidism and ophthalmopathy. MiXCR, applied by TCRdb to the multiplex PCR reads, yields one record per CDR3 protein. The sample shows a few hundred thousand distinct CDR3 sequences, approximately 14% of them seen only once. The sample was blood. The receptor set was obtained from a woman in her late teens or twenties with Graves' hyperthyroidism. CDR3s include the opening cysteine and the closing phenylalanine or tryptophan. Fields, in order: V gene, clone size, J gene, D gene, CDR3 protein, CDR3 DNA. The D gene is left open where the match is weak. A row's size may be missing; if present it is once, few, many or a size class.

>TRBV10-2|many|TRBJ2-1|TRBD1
CASRDREEYNEQFF
TGCGCCAGCAGGGACAGGGAAGAGTACAATGAGCAGTTCTTC
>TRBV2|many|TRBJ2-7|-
CASSASSYEQYF
TGTGCCAGCAGTGCGAGCTCCTACGAGCAGTACTTC
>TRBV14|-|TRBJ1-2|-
CASSQGLPANYGYTF
TGTGCCAGCAGCCAAGGTCTCCCAGCGAACTATGGCTACACCTTC
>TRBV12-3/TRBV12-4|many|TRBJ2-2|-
CASSLTGSTGELFF
TGTGCCAGCAGTTTAACAGGGAGCACCGGGGAGCTGTTTTTT
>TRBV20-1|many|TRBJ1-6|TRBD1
CSANRGFNSPLHF
TGCAGTGCTAACAGGGGCTTTAATTCACCCCTCCACTTT
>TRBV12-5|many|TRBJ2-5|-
CASCHPRYQETQYF
TGTGCTAGTTGCCACCCTAGATACCAAGAGACCCAGTACTTC
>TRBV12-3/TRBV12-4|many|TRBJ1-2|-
CASSFCRVGWALGYTF
TGTGCCAGCAGTTTTTGCCGGGTAGGGTGGGCTCTTGGCTACACCTTC
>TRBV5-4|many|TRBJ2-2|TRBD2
CASSFELAGATGELFF
TGTGCCAGCAGCTTTGAACTAGCGGGAGCAACCGGGGAGCTGTTTTTT
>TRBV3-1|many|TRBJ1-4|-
CASSHNRNEKLFF
TGTGCCAGCAGCCACAACAGGAATGAAAAACTGTTTTTT
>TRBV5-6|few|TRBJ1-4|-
CASSLAEGDEKLFF
TGTGCCAGCAGCTTGGCCGAGGGGGATGAAAAACTGTTTTTT
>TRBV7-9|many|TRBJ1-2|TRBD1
CASGPRQGPRGYTF
TGTGCCAGCGGACCGAGACAGGGCCCGAGGGGCTACACCTTC
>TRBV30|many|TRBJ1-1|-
CAWSGGGTESFF
TGTGCCTGGAGTGGTGGGGGGACCGAGTCTTTCTTT
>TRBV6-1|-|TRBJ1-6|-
CASSERDFLPLHF
TGTGCCAGCAGTGAACGGGACTTCTTACCCCTCCACTTT
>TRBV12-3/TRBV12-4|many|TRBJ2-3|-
CASKRGGTDTQYF
TGTGCCTCCAAGAGGGGTGGCACAGATACGCAGTATTTT
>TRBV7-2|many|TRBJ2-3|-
CASSPHRRGTQYF
TGTGCCAGCAGCCCCCACCGGAGGGGCACGCAGTATTTT
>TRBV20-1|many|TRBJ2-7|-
CSARGMTAFAHEQYF
TGCAGTGCTAGGGGAATGACAGCTTTTGCCCACGAGCAGTACTTC
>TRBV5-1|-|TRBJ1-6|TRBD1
CASSLALTGSGSPLHF
TGCGCCAGCAGCTTGGCCCTGACAGGGTCTGGTTCACCCCTCCACTTT
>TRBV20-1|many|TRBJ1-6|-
CSARDTARGRNSPLHF
TGCAGTGCTAGAGATACGGCCAGGGGCAGAAATTCACCCCTCCACTTT
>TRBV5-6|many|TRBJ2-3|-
CASKRAARTQYF
TGTGCCAGCAAGAGGGCCGCCAGGACGCAGTATTTT
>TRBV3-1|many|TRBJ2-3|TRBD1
CASRGDRGFTDTQYF
TGTGCCAGCAGAGGCGACAGGGGATTCACAGATACGCAGTATTTT
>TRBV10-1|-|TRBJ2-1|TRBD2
CASSGPGLADSYNEQFF
TGCGCCAGCAGTGGGCCGGGGCTAGCGGACTCCTACAATGAGCAGTTCTTC
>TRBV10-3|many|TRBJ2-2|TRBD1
CAIRRGTANTGELFF
TGTGCCATCAGGAGGGGGACAGCGAACACCGGGGAGCTGTTTTTT
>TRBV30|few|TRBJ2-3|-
CAWSAFRISLAESTDTQYF
TGTGCCTGGAGTGCATTCAGAATTTCCCTAGCTGAGAGCACAGATACGCAGTATTTT
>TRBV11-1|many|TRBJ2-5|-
CASTGGAETQYF
TGTGCCAGCACGGGCGGGGCCGAGACCCAGTACTTC
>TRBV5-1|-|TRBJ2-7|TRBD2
CASSPSGGRVVEQYF
TGCGCCAGCAGCCCTAGTGGCGGGAGGGTTGTCGAGCAGTACTTC
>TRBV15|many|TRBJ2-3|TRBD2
CATSSGGSVADTQYF
TGTGCCACCAGCAGCGGCGGGAGCGTCGCGGATACGCAGTATTTT
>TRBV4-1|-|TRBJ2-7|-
CASSQRDLPHAYEQYF
TGCGCCAGCAGCCAAAGAGACCTCCCTCACGCCTACGAGCAGTACTTC
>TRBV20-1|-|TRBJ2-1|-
CSPRTTQGREQFF
TGCAGTCCCCGTACTACGCAGGGAAGGGAGCAGTTCTTC
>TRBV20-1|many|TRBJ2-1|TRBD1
CSAPGQGAYNEQFF
TGCAGTGCTCCAGGACAGGGGGCTTACAATGAGCAGTTCTTC
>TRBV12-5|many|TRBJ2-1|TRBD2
CASGSPTTSGSYNEQFF
TGTGCTAGTGGTTCCCCCACGACTAGCGGCTCCTACAATGAGCAGTTCTTC
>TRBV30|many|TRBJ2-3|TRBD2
CAWSVGGVADTQYF
TGTGCCTGGAGTGTGGGAGGGGTGGCGGATACGCAGTATTTT
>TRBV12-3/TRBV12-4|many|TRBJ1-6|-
CASSLTLTGTQNSPLHF
TGTGCCAGCAGTTTAACCCTTACCGGGACGCAGAATTCACCCCTCCACTTT
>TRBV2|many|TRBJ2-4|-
CASSGAKNIQYF
TGTGCCAGCAGCGGGGCCAAAAACATTCAGTACTTC
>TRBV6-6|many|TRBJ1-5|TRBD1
CASSYTGGYNQPQHF
TGTGCCAGCAGTTACACAGGGGGCTACAATCAGCCCCAGCATTTT
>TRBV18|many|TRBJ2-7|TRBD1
CASSPGGQGLFAYEQYF
TGTGCCAGCTCACCCGGGGGACAGGGTCTGTTCGCCTACGAGCAGTACTTC
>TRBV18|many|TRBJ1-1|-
CASRSGENTEAFF
TGTGCCAGCCGTTCGGGCGAGAACACTGAAGCTTTCTTT
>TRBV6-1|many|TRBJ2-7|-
CASSHEGKPYEQYF
TGTGCCAGCAGTCACGAGGGGAAGCCTTACGAGCAGTACTTC
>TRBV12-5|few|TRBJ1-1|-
CASGEYRNTEAFF
TGTGCTAGTGGTGAGTACCGGAACACTGAAGCTTTCTTT
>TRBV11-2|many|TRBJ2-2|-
CASSLVVGYTGELFF
TGTGCCAGCAGCTTAGTAGTAGGGTACACCGGGGAGCTGTTTTTT
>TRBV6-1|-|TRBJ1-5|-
CASSFDGGVSNQPQHF
TGTGCCTCCTCCTTCGACGGGGGGGTTAGCAATCAGCCCCAGCATTTT